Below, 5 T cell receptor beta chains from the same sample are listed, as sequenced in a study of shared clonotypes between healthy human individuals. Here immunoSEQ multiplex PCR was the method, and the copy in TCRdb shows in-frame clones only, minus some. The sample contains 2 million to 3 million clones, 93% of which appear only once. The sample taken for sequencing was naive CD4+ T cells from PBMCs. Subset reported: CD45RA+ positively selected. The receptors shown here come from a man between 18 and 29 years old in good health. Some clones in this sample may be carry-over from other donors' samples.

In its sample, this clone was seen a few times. The CDR3 sequence is CASRSRLGQGYQPQHF. DNA for the CDR3: TGTGCCAGTAGATCTCGGCTCGGACAGGGGTATCAGCCCCAGCATTTT. This chain links TRBV19 with TRBJ1-5; 9 nucleotides agree with TRBD1. Germline CDR1 and CDR2: LNHDA and SQIVND (reference sequence). V lost 6 bases and J lost 5; bases outside the gene matches: 11. The CDR3 loop spans 16 amino acids.

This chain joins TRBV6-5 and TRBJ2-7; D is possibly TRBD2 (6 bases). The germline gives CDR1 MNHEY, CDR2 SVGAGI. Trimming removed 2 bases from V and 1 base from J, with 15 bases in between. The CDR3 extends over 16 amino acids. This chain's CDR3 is CASSYPPSGRSYEQYF. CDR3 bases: TGTGCCAGCAGTTACCCCCCCAGCGGGCGATCCTACGAGCAGTACTTC.

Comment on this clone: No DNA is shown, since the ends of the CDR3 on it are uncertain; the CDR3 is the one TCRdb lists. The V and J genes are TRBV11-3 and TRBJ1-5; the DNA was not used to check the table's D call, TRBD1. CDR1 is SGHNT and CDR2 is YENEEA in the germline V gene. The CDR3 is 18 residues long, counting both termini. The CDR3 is CASSLVRARGGSNQPQHF.

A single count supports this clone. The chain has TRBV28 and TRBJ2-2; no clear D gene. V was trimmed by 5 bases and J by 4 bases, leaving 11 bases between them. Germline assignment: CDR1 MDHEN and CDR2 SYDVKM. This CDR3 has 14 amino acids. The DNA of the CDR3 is TGTGCCAGCAGTCCCGGGTCCCCCACCGGGGAGCTGTTTTTT. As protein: CASSPGSPTGELFF.

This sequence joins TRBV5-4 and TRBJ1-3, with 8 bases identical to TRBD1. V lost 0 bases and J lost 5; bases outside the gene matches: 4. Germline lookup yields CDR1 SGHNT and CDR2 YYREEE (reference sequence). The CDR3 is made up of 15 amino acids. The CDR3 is CASSLETGARNTIYF. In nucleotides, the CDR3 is TGTGCCAGCAGCTTGGAGACAGGGGCGCGAAACACCATATATTTT.